Shown below are 12 T cell receptor beta chains from a single sample sequenced in a study of T cell responses to AZD1222 COVID-19 vaccine. Here immunoSEQ multiplex PCR was the method, and the copy in TCRdb shows in-frame clones only, minus some. The table records under 110,000 clones, 70% to 90% of them present only once. Specimen: peripheral blood, collected 28 days after the second AZD1222 dose. These receptors all stem from an adult who received the AZD1222 COVID-19 vaccine.

This chain uses TRBV5-4 with TRBJ2-6; 8 nucleotides agree with TRBD1. J was trimmed by 4 bases and V by 4 bases; bases with no gene match: 7. The germline V gene has CDR1 SGHNT and CDR2 YYREEE (reference sequence). The CDR3 runs to 16 residues. For the CDR3, the DNA is TGTGCCAGCAGCGGGCAGGGGGCGCTAGGGGCCAACGTCCTGACTTTC. Translation: CASSGQGALGANVLTF. Full variable domain (outside the CDR3, taken from reference TRBV5-4 and TRBJ2-6): ETGVTQSPTHLIKTRGQQVTLRCSSQSGHNTVSWYQQALGQGPQFIFQYYREEENGRGNFPPRFSGLQFPNYSSELNVNALELDDSALYLCASSGQGALGANVLTFGAGSRLTVL.

The chain combines TRBV4-2 with TRBJ1-5; D not resolved. Germline V CDR1 and CDR2: LGHNA, YNFKEQ. This CDR3 comprises 16 residues. Trimming removed 3 bases at V and 2 bases at J, with 14 bases between. CDR3 nucleotides: TGTGCCAGCAGCCAGGTCCCCGTGCAGGGCAATCAGCCCCAGCATTTT. Translation: CASSQVPVQGNQPQHF.

The chain employs TRBV19 and TRBJ1-2; possibly TRBD1 for D (5 bases). Trimming removed 6 bases from V and 4 bases from J, with 12 bases in between. The CDR3 contains 13 residues. CDR1 LNHDA and CDR2 SQIVND come from the germline V gene (reference sequence). The CDR3 sequence: CASSRRAGYGYTF. The CDR3 bases are TGTGCCAGTAGCCGCAGGGCAGGCTATGGCTACACCTTC.

The rearrangement links TRBV29-1 to TRBJ2-7; tentatively, D is TRBD1 (6 bases). The CDR3 runs 13 residues. Germline CDR1 SQVTM, CDR2 ANQGSEA. The V end lost 4 bases, the J end lost 1 base, and 11 bases lay between the germline ends. In nucleotides, the CDR3 is TGCAGCGTTGTGGGCAGGGGATCCTACGAGCAGTACTTC. Protein product: CSVVGRGSYEQYF.

This chain links TRBV7-9 with TRBJ2-2; D is ambiguous. The CDR3 length is 13 residues. V lost 2 bases to trimming and J lost 3 bases, with 4 bases between them. Germline V gene lookup returns CDR1 SEHNR and CDR2 FQNEAQ (reference sequence). The CDR3 bases are TGTGCCAGCAGCTTACAGGACACCGGGGAGCTGTTTTTT. Protein sequence: CASSLQDTGELFF.

The J gene is TRBJ2-3, the V gene TRBV30; TRBD2 aligns across 13 bases. Germline V gene data show CDR1 as GTSNPN and CDR2 as SVGIG (reference sequence). This CDR3 comprises 16 residues. Trimming removed 0 bases from V and 2 bases from J; junction bases left unmatched: 2. The CDR3 DNA reads as TGTGCCTGGAGTGTACTAGCGGGGGGGTACACAGATACGCAGTATTTT. It codes for CAWSVLAGGYTDTQYF.

The chain recombines TRBV6-5 with TRBJ1-1, with D tentatively TRBD1 (5 bases). V gave up 7 bases and J gave up 11 bases, with 17 bases separating them. CDR1 and CDR2 from the germline V gene are MNHEY and SVGAGI. CDR3 length equals 12 residues. The DNA for the CDR3 is TGTGCCAGCACCAAGACAGTCCAGGAGGCTTTCTTT. It yields the protein CASTKTVQEAFF.

The gene calls are TRBV2 and TRBJ2-1; 8 bases are a match to TRBD2. With V trimmed by 5 bases and J by 11 bases, 5 bases remained unmatched. The length of the CDR3 is 12 residues. The V gene's germline CDR1 is SNHLY and CDR2 FYNNEI. The CDR3 reads CASSLVAGQQFF. CDR3 nucleotides: TGTGCCAGCAGTCTAGTAGCGGGGCAGCAGTTCTTC.

This rearrangement joins TRBV6-5 to TRBJ1-2; tentatively, D is TRBD1 (6 bases). Trimming stripped 0 bases from V and 6 bases from J, with 11 bases between. The length of the CDR3 is 14 residues. The germline V gene encodes CDR1 MNHEY and CDR2 SVGAGI. In DNA, the CDR3 is TGTGCCAGCAGTTACTCGAGGGGGGAGGATGGCTACACCTTC. The encoded protein is CASSYSRGEDGYTF.

CDR3 sequence: CASSESGRGMNTEAFF. The CDR3 DNA follows: TGCGCCAGCAGTGAGTCTGGGCGGGGGATGAACACTGAAGCTTTCTTT. The chain carries TRBV10-1 and TRBJ1-1; perhaps TRBD1 as D (5 bases). CDR1 and CDR2 (germline): WNHNN, SYGVQD (reference sequence). Between the trimmed V and J ends, which lost 0 bases and 0 bases, there was a span of 11 bases. The CDR3 has 16 residues.

In its sample, this clone was seen once. The chain joins TRBV28 to TRBJ1-4; D unclear. This CDR3 contains 15 residues. Between the trimmed V and J ends, which lost 5 bases and 7 bases, there was a span of 17 bases. Germline CDR1 MDHEN, CDR2 SYDVKM. CDR3 DNA sequence: TGTGCCAGCAGTAACCAAGGTTTCCGGGGTGAAAAACTGTTTTTT. The encoded protein is CASSNQGFRGEKLFF.

This clone has just a few counts. V usage is TRBV27 and J usage is TRBJ2-7, with 7 nucleotides matching TRBD1. J was trimmed by 2 bases and V by 6 bases; bases with no gene match: 10. Germline V CDR1 and CDR2: MNHEY, SMNVEV (reference sequence). CDR3 size: 15 residues. The CDR3 region has the DNA TGTGCCAGCAGCCGACCGGTACAGGGGACCTACGAGCAGTACTTC. Translation gives CASSRPVQGTYEQYF.